Shown below are 22 T cell receptor beta chains from a single sample sequenced in a study of T cells after yellow fever vaccination. In TCRdb, the 5' RACE reads were re-called with MiXCR into one record per CDR3 protein. Of about 140,000 distinct CDR3 sequences detected, under 7% appear once; the ten largest clones hold approximately 0.59%. Sample: CD4+ T cells sorted from PBMCs, taken 10 days after the yellow fever booster vaccination. The receptors shown here come from a man aged 25 to 40 who received the YFV17D yellow fever vaccine.

This clonotype was seen repeatedly, ten times or more. The V and J genes are TRBV20-1 and TRBJ2-7; D call uncertain. Germline CDR1 and CDR2: DFQATT and SNEGSKA (reference sequence). CDR3 length: 12 residues. Trimming left V 5 bases short and J 2 bases short, with 10 bases between. DNA for the CDR3: TGCAGTGCTCCCAGCGATACCTACGAGCAGTACTTC. This codes for CSAPSDTYEQYF.

This clonotype came up a few times. The chain combines TRBV7-2 with TRBJ2-1, with no clear D. The CDR3 consists of 11 residues. The V gene lost 6 bases and the J gene lost 8 bases, with 8 bases spanning the gap. Per germline, CDR1 SGHTA and CDR2 FQGNSA. CDR3 sequence (DNA): TGTGCCAGCAGTACAAAAGATGAGCAGTTCTTC. Protein product: CASSTKDEQFF. Full variable domain (outside the CDR3, taken from reference TRBV7-2 and TRBJ2-1): GAGVSQSPSNKVTEKGKDVELRCDPISGHTALYWYRQSLGQGLEFLIYFQGNSAPDKSGLPSDRFSAERTGGSVSTLTIQRTQQEDSAVYLCASSTKDEQFFGPGTRLTVL.

This clonotype appeared many times. The chain carries TRBV5-1 and TRBJ2-1, with D perhaps given as TRBD1 or TRBD2 (6 bases each). The V gene lost 6 bases and the J gene lost 0 bases, with 13 bases spanning the gap. Germline values: CDR1 SGHRS, CDR2 YFSETQ. The CDR3 is made up of 15 amino acids. CDR3 protein: CASKPGASSYNEQFF. The CDR3 nucleotides are TGCGCCAGCAAACCGGGGGCCTCCTCCTACAATGAGCAGTTCTTC.

This clonotype was seen ten or more times. This chain joins TRBV4-2 and TRBJ2-5, with 9 bases lining up with TRBD1. This CDR3 contains 16 residues. Per germline, CDR1 LGHNA and CDR2 YNFKEQ. Trimming at V came to 5 bases and at J to 5 bases, leaving 12 bases not matched to a gene. DNA for the CDR3: TGTGCCAGCAGCTCGGGGGACAGGGATTGGGTTGAGACCCAGTACTTC. Its translation: CASSSGDRDWVETQYF.

This clonotype showed up many times. This chain connects TRBV19 to TRBJ2-4; D is unclear. The V and J ends lost 0 bases and 1 base respectively, with 1 base between them. The germline CDR1 and CDR2 sequences are LNHDA and SQIVND (reference sequence). The CDR3 length is 13 residues. The CDR3 loop reads CASSIDAKNIQYF. The DNA of the CDR3 is TGTGCCAGTAGTATAGATGCCAAAAACATTCAGTACTTC. Filled out from reference TRBV19 and TRBJ2-4, the complete variable domain reads DGGITQSPKYLFRKEGQNVTLSCEQNLNHDAMYWYRQDPGQGLRLIYYSQIVNDFQKGDIAEGYSVSREKKESFPLTVTSAQKNPTAFYLCASSIDAKNIQYFGAGTRLSVL.

This clonotype was observed at least ten times. This chain joins TRBV20-1 and TRBJ1-1; D is uncertain. V lost 5 bases to trimming and J lost 2 bases, with 12 bases between them. CDR1 DFQATT and CDR2 SNEGSKA come from the germline V gene (reference sequence). CDR3 length equals 13 residues. The CDR3 sequence: CSAPKLLNTEAFF. The CDR3 nucleotides are TGCAGTGCTCCAAAGCTTCTCAACACTGAAGCTTTCTTT.

This chain uses TRBV6-5 with TRBJ2-2, with TRBD2 matching over 9 bases. Germline-derived CDR1 and CDR2 are MNHEY and SVGAGI. The CDR3 is 18 amino acids. J lost 4 bases, V lost 6 bases, and 15 bases had no gene match. CDR3 DNA sequence: TGTGCCAGCAGCCCCCCCCTAGGTAGCGGGAGACTCACCGGGGAGCTGTTTTTT. Amino acids: CASSPPLGSGRLTGELFF.

This clonotype was seen at least ten times. V gene TRBV5-1 combines with J gene TRBJ2-2, with 10 positions matching TRBD2. The CDR3 covers 14 residues. Trimming took 4 bases from V and 10 from J; bases not matched to a gene: 7. CDR1 is SGHRS and CDR2 is YFSETQ in the germline V gene. In nucleotides, the CDR3 is TGCGCCAGCAGCAGTCTAGCGGGAGCTCCGGAGCTGTTTTTT. This gives the protein CASSSLAGAPELFF.

The CDR3 nucleotides are TGTGCCAGCGATACAACAGGAATGAGGACGAGGCACGGGGAGCTGTTTTTT. This codes for CASDTTGMRTRHGELFF. V is TRBV28 and J is TRBJ2-2; D perhaps matches TRBD1 (5 bases). This CDR3 spans 17 amino acids. Germline CDR1 is MDHEN and CDR2 is SYDVKM. Trimming removed 8 bases at V and 7 bases at J, with 26 bases between.

This clonotype was detected many times. The gene calls are TRBV5-1 and TRBJ2-7, with D maybe TRBD2 (6 bases). The V gene lost 0 bases and the J gene lost 4 bases, with 11 bases spanning the gap. The CDR3 contains 14 residues. The germline gives CDR1 SGHRS, CDR2 YFSETQ. CDR3 amino acids: CASSLDSGRYEQYF. In DNA form, the CDR3 reads TGCGCCAGCAGCTTGGATAGCGGAAGGTACGAGCAGTACTTC.

This chain uses TRBV11-2 with TRBJ2-2; TRBD2 is a possible D gene (6 bases). Trimming cost V 3 bases and J 5 bases, with 10 bases left between them. Per germline, CDR1 SGHAT and CDR2 FQNNGV. This CDR3 has 14 residues. This chain's CDR3 is CASSFGAGTGELFF. The DNA for the CDR3 is TGTGCCAGCAGCTTTGGGGCGGGGACCGGGGAGCTGTTTTTT.

The J gene is TRBJ2-7, the V gene TRBV6-2 or TRBV6-3; the match to TRBD2 covers 7 bases. Germline CDR1 and CDR2: MNHEY and SVGEGT. The V gene end was trimmed by 0 bases and the J gene end by 7 bases; junction bases not matched to a gene: 6. This CDR3 has 14 residues. The CDR3, as DNA: TGTGCCAGCAGTTACTCACGGGACTATGGGGAGCAGTACTTC. It is translated as CASSYSRDYGEQYF.

The table lists this clonotype with many counts. As DNA, the CDR3 is TGTGCCAGCAGCTTAGGGACTAGCGGGGTTTCCACAGATACGCAGTATTTT. It codes for CASSLGTSGVSTDTQYF. This chain connects TRBV7-2 to TRBJ2-3; 12 positions agree with TRBD2. Losses at the gene ends were 1 base for V and 2 bases for J; bases not matched to a gene: 4. The CDR3 is made up of 17 amino acids. Germline CDR1 and CDR2: SGHTA and FQGNSA.

In this sample, this clonotype turned up many times. V and J are TRBV2 and TRBJ2-2; TRBD2 might be the D (6 bases). Germline V CDR1 and CDR2: SNHLY, FYNNEI. This CDR3 is built from 13 residues. V was pared by 6 bases and J by 1 base, with 6 bases between. CDR3 bases: TGTGCCAGCAGGGGGGGGAACACCGGGGAGCTGTTTTTT. Protein product: CASRGGNTGELFF.

This clonotype was counted ten times or more. The rearrangement joins TRBV5-1 to TRBJ2-5, with 11 bases identical to TRBD2. V was clipped by 4 bases and J by 2 bases; unmatched bases: 7. The CDR3 length is 16 residues. Germline V lookup: CDR1 SGHRS, CDR2 YFSETQ. CDR3 amino acids: CASSDPTSGIQETQYF. The CDR3 nucleotides are TGCGCCAGCAGCGACCCGACTAGCGGGATTCAAGAGACCCAGTACTTC.

In this sample, this clonotype turned up many times. The chain employs TRBV20-1 and TRBJ1-1; D is unresolved. The CDR3 has 17 amino acids. CDR1 is DFQATT, CDR2 SNEGSKA, per germline (reference sequence). V gave up 1 base and J gave up 2 bases, with 20 bases separating them. Here the CDR3 reads CSARASDGWRGNTEAFF. The CDR3 DNA sequence: TGCAGTGCTAGAGCGTCTGATGGGTGGAGAGGAAACACTGAAGCTTTCTTT.

This clonotype has at least ten counts. The rearrangement links TRBV5-1 to TRBJ2-1; D remains unclear. The CDR3 has 15 amino acids. V was clipped by 3 bases and J by 4 bases, with 14 bases between them. The germline gives CDR1 SGHRS, CDR2 YFSETQ. CDR3: CASSSPKTVYNEQFF. The CDR3 DNA sequence: TGCGCCAGCAGCTCCCCAAAAACAGTGTACAATGAGCAGTTCTTC.

This clonotype was observed a few times. The genes are TRBV7-2 and TRBJ2-7; 13 bases fit TRBD2. Germline CDR1 and CDR2: SGHTA and FQGNSA. The CDR3 consists of 16 residues. The V segment lost 5 bases and the J segment 2 bases; nucleotides outside the gene matches: 6. The CDR3 bases are TGTGCCAGCAGCCAAGGACTAGCGGGAGTAGCCTACGAGCAGTACTTC. Encoded protein: CASSQGLAGVAYEQYF.

This clonotype was recorded at least ten times. V and J are TRBV7-2 and TRBJ1-6; D is ambiguous. Germline-derived CDR1 and CDR2 are SGHTA and FQGNSA. Between the trimmed V and J ends, which lost 1 base and 7 bases, there was a span of 14 bases. This CDR3 region has 16 residues. The CDR3 is CASSLGSGRLNSPLHF. The CDR3 nucleotides read TGTGCCAGCAGCTTAGGGTCGGGCAGGTTGAATTCACCCCTCCACTTT. Filled out from reference TRBV7-2 and TRBJ1-6, the complete variable domain reads GAGVSQSPSNKVTEKGKDVELRCDPISGHTALYWYRQSLGQGLEFLIYFQGNSAPDKSGLPSDRFSAERTGGSVSTLTIQRTQQEDSAVYLCASSLGSGRLNSPLHFGNGTRLTVT.

At least ten counts were recorded for this clonotype. The chain links TRBV4-3 to TRBJ2-7; the match to TRBD2 covers 13 bases. The CDR3 is 17 amino acids. With V trimmed by 5 bases and J by 7 bases, 14 bases remained unmatched. The V gene's germline CDR1 is LGHNA and CDR2 YSLEER. CDR3 sequence (DNA): TGCGCCAGCAGCAAAACAAGGACTAGCGGGAGTTTAACAGAGCAGTACTTC. It translates to CASSKTRTSGSLTEQYF.

As concerns this clonotype: This may be a read error: a much more frequent sequence differs by one nucleotide. The chain recombines TRBV5-1 with TRBJ2-7; TRBD1 is a possible D gene (5 bases). Germline lookup yields CDR1 SGHRS and CDR2 YFSETQ. The CDR3 runs 14 residues. The V gene lost 5 bases and the J gene lost 2 bases, with 14 bases spanning the gap. This CDR3 reads CASSVYTGAYEQYF. The CDR3 DNA is TGCGCCAGCAGTGTATATACAGGTGCCTACGAGCAGTACTTC.

This clonotype has ten or more counts. The CDR3 region is CATSSRRGSYEQYF. For the CDR3, the DNA is TGTGCCACCTCTTCCCGACGGGGATCCTACGAGCAGTACTTC. The rearrangement links TRBV6-2 or TRBV6-3 to TRBJ2-7, with D possibly matching TRBD2 (5 bases). This CDR3 is built from 14 residues. Germline lookup yields CDR1 MNHEY and CDR2 SVGEGT. Trimming removed 10 bases at V and 1 base at J, with 17 bases between.